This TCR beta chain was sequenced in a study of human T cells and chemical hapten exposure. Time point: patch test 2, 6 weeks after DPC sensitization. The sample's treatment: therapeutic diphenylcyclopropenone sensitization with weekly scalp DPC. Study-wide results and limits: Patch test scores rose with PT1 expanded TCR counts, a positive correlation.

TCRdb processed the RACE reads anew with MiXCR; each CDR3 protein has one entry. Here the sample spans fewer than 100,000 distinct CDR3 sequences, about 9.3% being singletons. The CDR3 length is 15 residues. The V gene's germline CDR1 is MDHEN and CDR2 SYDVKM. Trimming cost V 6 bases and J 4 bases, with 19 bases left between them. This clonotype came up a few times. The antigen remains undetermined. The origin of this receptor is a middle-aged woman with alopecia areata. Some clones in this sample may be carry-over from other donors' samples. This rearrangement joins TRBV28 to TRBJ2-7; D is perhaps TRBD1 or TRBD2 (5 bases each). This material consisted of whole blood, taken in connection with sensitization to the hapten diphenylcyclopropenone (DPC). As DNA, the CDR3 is TGTGCCAGCAGCCTCTTGGGACGGATGGTATACGAGCAGTACTTC. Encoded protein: CASSLLGRMVYEQYF.